Listed below are T cell receptor beta chains from one sample, sequenced in a study of T cell responses to AZD1222 COVID-19 vaccine. Assay: immunoSEQ multiplex PCR; the TCRdb copy retains only in-frame clones and omits some. The data show 110,000 to 150,000 clones, with 93% seen just once and over 4% held by the top ten. The sequencing used peripheral blood, collected on day 0 of AZD1222 vaccination. The receptors shown here come from an adult in good health. CDR3s include the opening cysteine and the closing phenylalanine or tryptophan. Fields, in order: V gene, clone size, D gene, J gene, CDR3 protein, CDR3 DNA. D genes are given only for firm matches. Size values are once, few and many counts, or a class for expanded clones, and some rows have none.

V: TRBV19; size: NA; D: NA; J: TRBJ1-6; CDR3: CASSIIMGGRSPLHF; DNA: TGTGCCAGTAGTATAATCATGGGCGGGAGATCACCCCTCCACTTT
V: TRBV28; size: NA; D: NA; J: TRBJ1-5; CDR3: CASSRPYRVIQPQHF; DNA: TGTGCCAGCAGTCGCCCTTACAGGGTTATCCAGCCCCAGCATTTT
V: TRBV30; size: NA; D: NA; J: TRBJ1-5; CDR3: CAWSPGTANQPQHF; DNA: TGTGCCTGGAGTCCCGGGACTGCGAATCAGCCCCAGCATTTT
V: TRBV24-1; size: NA; D: NA; J: TRBJ2-7; CDR3: CATSDFRGEEQYF; DNA: TGTGCCACCAGTGATTTCAGGGGTGAAGAGCAGTACTTC
V: TRBV19; size: NA; D: NA; J: TRBJ1-1; CDR3: CASSIGGGRNTEAFF; DNA: TGTGCCAGTAGTATCGGTGGAGGACGTAACACTGAAGCTTTCTTT
V: TRBV2; size: NA; D: TRBD1; J: TRBJ2-4; CDR3: CASSVTGTGFAVQYF; DNA: TGTGCCAGCAGCGTAACCGGGACAGGCTTCGCTGTTCAGTACTTC
V: TRBV10-3; size: NA; D: NA; J: TRBJ1-5; CDR3: CAISRLGGNQPQHF; DNA: TGTGCCATCAGTCGTCTGGGGGGCAATCAGCCCCAGCATTTT
V: TRBV5-1; size: once; D: TRBD1; J: TRBJ2-7; CDR3: CASSLGYGTGGGDEQYF; DNA: TGCGCCAGCAGCTTGGGGTATGGGACAGGGGGCGGAGACGAGCAGTACTTC
V: TRBV28; size: NA; D: NA; J: TRBJ1-2; CDR3: CASSLFPDSYGYTF; DNA: TGTGCCAGCAGTTTATTCCCGGACAGCTATGGCTACACCTTC
V: TRBV28; size: NA; D: NA; J: TRBJ1-6; CDR3: CASTDYNSPLHF; DNA: TGTGCCTCGACAGATTATAATTCACCCCTCCACTTT
V: TRBV6-5; size: once; D: NA; J: TRBJ1-5; CDR3: CASSYSLDQPQHF; DNA: TGTGCCAGCAGTTACTCCTTAGATCAGCCCCAGCATTTT
V: TRBV7-8; size: NA; D: NA; J: TRBJ1-1; CDR3: CASSLTRRIPMAFF; DNA: TGTGCCAGCAGCTTAACTCGTAGGATTCCTATGGCTTTCTTT
V: TRBV9; size: NA; D: NA; J: TRBJ2-6; CDR3: CASSAPFSGANVLTF; DNA: TGTGCCAGCAGCGCCCCTTTCTCTGGGGCCAACGTCCTGACTTTC
V: TRBV30; size: few; D: TRBD1; J: TRBJ1-1; CDR3: CAWWTGMNTEAFF; DNA: TGTGCCTGGTGGACAGGGATGAACACTGAAGCTTTCTTT
V: TRBV12-5; size: NA; D: TRBD1; J: TRBJ1-5; CDR3: CASGLLGQGMGQPQHF; DNA: TGTGCTAGTGGTTTACTGGGACAGGGGATGGGTCAGCCCCAGCATTTT
V: TRBV19; size: NA; D: NA; J: TRBJ1-2; CDR3: CASRPPGRSYGYTF; DNA: TGTGCCAGTAGGCCACCTGGCCGCAGCTATGGCTACACCTTC
V: TRBV2; size: NA; D: NA; J: TRBJ1-5; CDR3: CASSDGKAYNQPQHF; DNA: TGTGCCAGCAGTGACGGTAAAGCGTACAATCAGCCCCAGCATTTT
V: TRBV14; size: NA; D: TRBD2; J: TRBJ2-3; CDR3: CASSPTSIDTQYF; DNA: TGTGCCAGCAGCCCGACTAGCATTGATACGCAGTATTTT
V: TRBV2; size: NA; D: NA; J: TRBJ2-2; CDR3: CASSSVRNTGELFF; DNA: TGTGCCAGCAGCTCAGTTCGAAACACCGGGGAGCTGTTTTTT
V: TRBV18; size: NA; D: NA; J: TRBJ2-6; CDR3: CASSLSGSSGANVLTF; DNA: TGTGCCAGCTCGCTCTCTGGGAGCTCTGGGGCCAACGTCCTGACTTTC
V: TRBV5-6; size: NA; D: TRBD2; J: TRBJ2-1; CDR3: CASSRLLAGGSSYNEQFF; DNA: TGTGCCAGCAGCCGACTACTAGCGGGAGGCAGCTCCTACAATGAGCAGTTCTTC
V: TRBV28; size: NA; D: NA; J: TRBJ1-1; CDR3: CASSFGLGVTEAFF; DNA: TGTGCCAGCAGTTTCGGGTTGGGGGTTACTGAAGCTTTCTTT
V: TRBV5-1; size: NA; D: NA; J: TRBJ1-1; CDR3: CASSFVKGRVNTEAFF; DNA: TGCGCCAGCAGCTTTGTGAAAGGCAGGGTGAACACTGAAGCTTTCTTT
V: TRBV3-1/TRBV3-2; size: NA; D: TRBD2; J: TRBJ2-1; CDR3: CASSQDWLAGSNEQFF; DNA: TGTGCCAGCAGCCAAGATTGGCTAGCGGGGAGCAATGAGCAGTTCTTC
V: TRBV2; size: once; D: NA; J: TRBJ2-1; CDR3: CASSVLSNEQFF; DNA: TGTGCCAGCAGTGTACTCTCCAATGAGCAGTTCTTC
V: TRBV9; size: few; D: NA; J: TRBJ2-2; CDR3: CASSALDRPHTGELFF; DNA: TGTGCCAGCAGCGCCTTAGACAGGCCCCACACCGGGGAGCTGTTTTTT
V: TRBV7-8; size: NA; D: TRBD2; J: TRBJ2-5; CDR3: CASSFRRGREETQYF; DNA: TGTGCCAGCAGCTTCCGTCGCGGGAGGGAGGAGACCCAGTACTTC
V: TRBV21-1; size: NA; D: NA; J: TRBJ2-3; CDR3: CASSRRGGADTQYF; DNA: TGTGCCAGCAGCCGGAGAGGGGGGGCAGATACGCAGTATTTT
V: TRBV10-3; size: NA; D: TRBD1; J: TRBJ1-2; CDR3: CASGTGTNYGYTF; DNA: TGTGCCAGCGGGACAGGGACTAACTATGGCTACACCTTC
V: TRBV2; size: NA; D: TRBD2; J: TRBJ2-1; CDR3: CASSGAGGREQFF; DNA: TGTGCCAGCAGTGGCGCGGGAGGACGTGAGCAGTTCTTC
V: TRBV5-1; size: NA; D: TRBD1; J: TRBJ1-2; CDR3: CASSLVAGTDYGYTF; DNA: TGCGCCAGCAGCTTGGTGGCGGGGACAGACTATGGCTACACCTTC
V: TRBV9; size: NA; D: NA; J: TRBJ1-2; CDR3: CASSVAPTGYGYTF; DNA: TGTGCCAGCAGCGTAGCTCCAACAGGCTATGGCTACACCTTC
V: TRBV5-1; size: NA; D: NA; J: TRBJ2-7; CDR3: CASSRDTGYEQYF; DNA: TGCGCCAGCAGCAGGGACACGGGCTACGAGCAGTACTTC
V: TRBV2; size: NA; D: NA; J: TRBJ2-7; CDR3: CASRSDTSYEQYF; DNA: TGTGCCAGCAGGTCGGACACCTCCTACGAGCAGTACTTC
V: TRBV18; size: NA; D: NA; J: TRBJ2-6; CDR3: CASQGAAPSGANVLTF; DNA: TGTGCCAGCCAGGGCGCGGCTCCCTCTGGGGCCAACGTCCTGACTTTC
V: TRBV5-6; size: NA; D: NA; J: TRBJ1-2; CDR3: CASSLSSHYGYTF; DNA: TGTGCCAGCAGCTTGTCCAGTCACTATGGCTACACCTTC
V: TRBV28; size: NA; D: TRBD1; J: TRBJ1-1; CDR3: CASSETGTNTEAFF; DNA: TGTGCCAGCAGTGAGACAGGGACGAACACTGAAGCTTTCTTT
V: TRBV4-1; size: NA; D: NA; J: TRBJ2-3; CDR3: CASSQSDRNTDTQYF; DNA: TGCGCCAGCAGCCAATCCGACAGGAACACAGATACGCAGTATTTT
V: TRBV28; size: NA; D: NA; J: TRBJ1-1; CDR3: CASTPGPGGTEAFF; DNA: TGTGCCAGCACCCCCGGACCTGGGGGCACTGAAGCTTTCTTT
V: TRBV11-2; size: NA; D: TRBD1; J: TRBJ1-1; CDR3: CASSFQGGETKAFF; DNA: TGTGCCAGCAGCTTTCAGGGGGGGGAGACGAAAGCTTTCTTT
V: TRBV12-3/TRBV12-4; size: NA; D: TRBD1; J: TRBJ2-5; CDR3: CASTQDREETQYF; DNA: TGTGCCAGCACCCAGGACAGGGAAGAGACCCAGTACTTC
V: TRBV5-1; size: once; D: NA; J: TRBJ2-7; CDR3: CASSLGTTYEQYF; DNA: TGCGCCAGCAGCTTGGGGACAACCTACGAGCAGTACTTC
V: TRBV6-1; size: once; D: NA; J: TRBJ2-1; CDR3: CASSEEYNEQFF; DNA: TGTGCCAGCAGTGAAGAGTACAATGAGCAGTTCTTC
V: TRBV6-5; size: NA; D: TRBD1; J: TRBJ2-7; CDR3: CASSYPGQPSYEQYF; DNA: TGTGCCAGCAGTTACCCGGGACAGCCATCCTACGAGCAGTACTTC
V: TRBV18; size: NA; D: NA; J: TRBJ1-1; CDR3: CASSPLGGATEAFF; DNA: TGTGCCAGCTCACCCCTTGGGGGGGCCACTGAAGCTTTCTTT
V: TRBV23-1; size: NA; D: NA; J: TRBJ1-1; CDR3: CASGPLPNTEAFF; DNA: TGCGCCAGTGGACCTCTACCGAACACTGAAGCTTTCTTT
V: TRBV30; size: NA; D: NA; J: TRBJ1-2; CDR3: CAWSGAFSGYTF; DNA: TGTGCCTGGAGTGGAGCGTTTAGTGGCTACACCTTC
V: TRBV6-4; size: once; D: NA; J: TRBJ1-1; CDR3: CASSDSIGDTEAFF; DNA: TGTGCCAGCAGTGACTCGATCGGGGACACTGAAGCTTTCTTT
V: TRBV2; size: NA; D: NA; J: TRBJ2-7; CDR3: CASSDWSEQYF; DNA: TGTGCCAGCAGTGACTGGTCCGAGCAGTACTTC
V: TRBV6-1; size: NA; D: TRBD2; J: TRBJ2-7; CDR3: CASSAAGGRAEQYF; DNA: TGTGCCAGCAGTGCAGCGGGAGGGCGGGCCGAGCAGTACTTC
V: TRBV7-3; size: NA; D: NA; J: TRBJ1-2; CDR3: CASSLSGGLMNYGYTF; DNA: TGTGCCAGCAGCTTATCGGGGGGACTTATGAACTATGGCTACACCTTC
V: TRBV6-5; size: once; D: NA; J: TRBJ1-5; CDR3: CASSTDNSNQPQHF; DNA: TGTGCCAGTTCGACAGACAATAGCAATCAGCCCCAGCATTTT
V: TRBV5-4; size: NA; D: NA; J: TRBJ1-2; CDR3: CASSLGGGANYGYTF; DNA: TGTGCCAGCAGCTTGGGGGGGGGCGCGAACTATGGCTACACCTTC
V: TRBV6-5; size: NA; D: NA; J: TRBJ2-1; CDR3: CASSSTGDNEQFF; DNA: TGTGCCAGCAGTTCTACTGGGGATAATGAGCAGTTCTTC
V: TRBV30; size: NA; D: NA; J: TRBJ2-3; CDR3: CAWSPGAENTDTQYF; DNA: TGTGCCTGGAGCCCCGGGGCAGAAAACACAGATACGCAGTATTTT